The clone carrying this TCR beta chain occurred a few times. Its specificity is unknown. Other DNA sequences in this specimen translate into the identical CDR3. The entry originates in a study of OX40 agonist ivuxolimab in advanced cancers. The method was immunoSEQ multiplex PCR; TCRdb's version includes in-frame clones alone and lacks a portion of them. The sample holds under 70,000 clones, around 84% seen once. General study points: The study found among the lowest clonal expansion in partial responders at 0.1-3.0 mg/kg. Clonal expansion from baseline to week 6 occurred in both CD4+ and CD8+ T cells.

The CDR3 extends over 15 amino acids. Germline CDR1 and CDR2: SEHNR and FQNEAQ (reference sequence). Deletions cut 5 bases from V and 1 base from J, with 11 bases between. The material was CD4+ or CD8+ T cells sorted from blood, obtained in a trial of the OX40 agonist ivuxolimab. The rearrangement links TRBV7-9 to TRBJ2-2; TRBD1 might be the D (6 bases). This clonotype was sampled from an adult with an advanced solid tumor such as melanoma, head and neck, liver or kidney cancer. The CDR3 nucleotides are TGTGCCAGCAGCCCCAGGGGTTTGAACACCGGGGAGCTGTTTTTT. Its protein is CASSPRGLNTGELFF.